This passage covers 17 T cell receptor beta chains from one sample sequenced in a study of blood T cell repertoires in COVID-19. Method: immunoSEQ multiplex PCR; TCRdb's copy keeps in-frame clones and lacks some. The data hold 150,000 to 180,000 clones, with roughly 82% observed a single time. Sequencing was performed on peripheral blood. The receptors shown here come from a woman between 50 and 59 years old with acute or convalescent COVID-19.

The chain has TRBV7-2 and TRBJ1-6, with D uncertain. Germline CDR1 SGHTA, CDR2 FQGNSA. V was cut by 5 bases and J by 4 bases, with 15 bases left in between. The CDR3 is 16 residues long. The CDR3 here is CASSHSAASYNSPLHF. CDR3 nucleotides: TGTGCCAGCAGCCACTCAGCGGCTTCATATAATTCACCCCTCCACTTT.

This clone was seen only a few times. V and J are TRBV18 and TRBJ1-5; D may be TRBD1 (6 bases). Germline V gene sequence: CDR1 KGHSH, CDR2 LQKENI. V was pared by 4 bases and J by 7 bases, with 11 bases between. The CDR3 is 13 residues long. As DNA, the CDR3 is TGTGCCAGCTCACGGGACATAGGGCAGCCCCAGCATTTT. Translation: CASSRDIGQPQHF.

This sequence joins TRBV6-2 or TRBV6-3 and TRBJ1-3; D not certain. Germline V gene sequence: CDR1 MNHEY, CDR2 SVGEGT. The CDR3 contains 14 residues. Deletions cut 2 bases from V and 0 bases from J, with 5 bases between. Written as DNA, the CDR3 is TGTGCCAGCAGTTACGGCTCCTCTGGAAACACCATATATTTT. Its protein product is CASSYGSSGNTIYF.

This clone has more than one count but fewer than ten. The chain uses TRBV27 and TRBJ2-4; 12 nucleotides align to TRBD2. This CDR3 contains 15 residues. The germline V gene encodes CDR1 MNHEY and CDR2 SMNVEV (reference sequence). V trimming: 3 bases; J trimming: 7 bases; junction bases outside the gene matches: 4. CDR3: CASSFLAGGRNIQYF. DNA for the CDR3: TGTGCCAGCAGTTTTCTAGCGGGGGGGAGGAACATTCAGTACTTC.

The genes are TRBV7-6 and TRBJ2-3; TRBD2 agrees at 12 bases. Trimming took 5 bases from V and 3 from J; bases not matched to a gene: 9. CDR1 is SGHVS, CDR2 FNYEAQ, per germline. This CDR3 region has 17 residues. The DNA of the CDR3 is TGTGCCAGCAGCCCAAGGCTAGCGGGGGGGTGGACAGATACGCAGTATTTT. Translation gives CASSPRLAGGWTDTQYF.

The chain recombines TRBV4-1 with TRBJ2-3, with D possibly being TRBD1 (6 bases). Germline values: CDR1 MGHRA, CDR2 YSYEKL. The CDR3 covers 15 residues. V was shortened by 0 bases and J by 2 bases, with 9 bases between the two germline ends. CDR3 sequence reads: CASSQDDRFTDTQYF. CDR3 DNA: TGCGCCAGCAGCCAAGATGACAGGTTCACAGATACGCAGTATTTT.

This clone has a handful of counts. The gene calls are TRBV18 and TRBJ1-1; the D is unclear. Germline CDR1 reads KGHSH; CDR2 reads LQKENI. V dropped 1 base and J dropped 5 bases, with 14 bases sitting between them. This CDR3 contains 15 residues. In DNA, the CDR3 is TGTGCCAGCTCACCACGTGTTGTGGCGGGGACTGAAGCTTTCTTT. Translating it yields CASSPRVVAGTEAFF.

CDR3: CASSSTYFLGQTNEQFF. The CDR3 DNA is TGTGCCAGCAGCTCTACCTATTTTTTGGGACAGACCAATGAGCAGTTCTTC. The genes are TRBV5-4 and TRBJ2-1; 7 nucleotides match TRBD1. Germline V gene lookup returns CDR1 SGHNT and CDR2 YYREEE (reference sequence). V lost 3 bases to trimming and J lost 6 bases; unmatched junction nucleotides: 15. This CDR3 is built from 17 residues.

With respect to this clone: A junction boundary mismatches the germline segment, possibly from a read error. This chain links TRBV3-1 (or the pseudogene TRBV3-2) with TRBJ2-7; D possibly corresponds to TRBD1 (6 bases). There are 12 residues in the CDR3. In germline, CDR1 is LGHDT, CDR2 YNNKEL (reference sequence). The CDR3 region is CASSRGPTGHLF. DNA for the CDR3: TGTGCCAGCAGCCGAGGGCCGACAGGACACCTTTTC.

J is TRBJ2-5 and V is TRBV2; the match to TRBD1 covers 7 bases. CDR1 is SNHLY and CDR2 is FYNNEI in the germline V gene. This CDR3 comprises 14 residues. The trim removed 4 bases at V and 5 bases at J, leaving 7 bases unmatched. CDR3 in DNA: TGTGCCAGCAGTGGTATGACAGGGCGGGAGACCCAGTACTTC. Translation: CASSGMTGRETQYF.

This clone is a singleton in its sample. The CDR3 DNA reads TGTGCCAGCAGCTTAGAATTGTGGCAGGGGGCGAACACTGAAGCTTTCTTT. Protein product: CASSLELWQGANTEAFF. The rearrangement uses TRBV7-6 and TRBJ1-1; 8 positions match TRBD1. The ends lost 1 base at V and 1 base at J; junction bases unmatched: 8. This CDR3 is built from 17 residues. The germline V gene encodes CDR1 SGHVS and CDR2 FNYEAQ.

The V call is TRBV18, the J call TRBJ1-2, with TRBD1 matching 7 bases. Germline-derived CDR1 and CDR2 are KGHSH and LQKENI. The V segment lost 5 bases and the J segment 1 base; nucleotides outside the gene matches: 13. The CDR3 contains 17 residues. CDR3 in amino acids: CASSSRGGGADNYGYTF. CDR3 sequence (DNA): TGTGCCAGCTCATCGCGAGGAGGGGGCGCCGATAACTATGGCTACACCTTC.

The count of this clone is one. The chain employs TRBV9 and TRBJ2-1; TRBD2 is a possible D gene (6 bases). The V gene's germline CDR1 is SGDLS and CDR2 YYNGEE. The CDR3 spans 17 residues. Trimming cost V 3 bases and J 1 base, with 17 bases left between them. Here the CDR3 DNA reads TGTGCCAGCAGCGGGATTTTAGCGGCTAGTTCCTACAATGAGCAGTTCTTC. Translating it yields CASSGILAASSYNEQFF.

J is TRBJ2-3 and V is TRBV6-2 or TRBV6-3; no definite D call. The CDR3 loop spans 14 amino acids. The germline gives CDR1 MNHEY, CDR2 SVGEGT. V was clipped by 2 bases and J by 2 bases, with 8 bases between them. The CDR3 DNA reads TGTGCCAGCAGTTACCGGCAGGACACAGATACGCAGTATTTT. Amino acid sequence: CASSYRQDTDTQYF.

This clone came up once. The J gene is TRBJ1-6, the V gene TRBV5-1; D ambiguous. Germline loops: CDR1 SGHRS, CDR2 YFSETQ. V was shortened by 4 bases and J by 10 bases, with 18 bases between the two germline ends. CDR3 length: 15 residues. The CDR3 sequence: CASSIQAGSRSPLHF. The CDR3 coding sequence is TGCGCCAGCAGCATTCAGGCGGGATCTAGATCACCCCTCCACTTT.

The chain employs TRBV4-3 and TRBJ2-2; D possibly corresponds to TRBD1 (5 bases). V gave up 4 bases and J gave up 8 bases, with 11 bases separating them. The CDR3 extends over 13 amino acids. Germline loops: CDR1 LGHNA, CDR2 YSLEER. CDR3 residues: CASSLGQRGELFF. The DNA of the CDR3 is TGCGCCAGCAGCCTGGGGCAGAGAGGGGAGCTGTTTTTT.

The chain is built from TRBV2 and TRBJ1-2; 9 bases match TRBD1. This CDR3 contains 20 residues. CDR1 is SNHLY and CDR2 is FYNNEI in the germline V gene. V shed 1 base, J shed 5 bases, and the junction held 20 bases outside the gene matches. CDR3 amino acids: CASSEVPAGTGPPKVYGYTF. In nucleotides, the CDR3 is TGTGCCAGCAGTGAAGTCCCTGCCGGGACAGGGCCCCCTAAGGTATATGGCTACACCTTC. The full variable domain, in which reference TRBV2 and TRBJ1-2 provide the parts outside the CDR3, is EPEVTQTPSHQVTQMGQEVILRCVPISNHLYFYWYRQILGQKVEFLVSFYNNEISEKSEIFDDQFSVERPDGSNFTLKIRSTKLEDSAMYFCASSEVPAGTGPPKVYGYTFGSGTRLTVV.